This TCR beta chain was sequenced during a study of T cell changes during pregnancy in multiple sclerosis (dated by TCRdb to 2018 to 2020). Turning to the overall study: Changes in the T cell repertoire over the course of pregnancy were examined in this study in women with multiple sclerosis.

From the cysteine up to the phenylalanine, the CDR3 has a length of 16 residues. Only the CDR3 DNA is retained, 48 bases long and in frame from the first base. The V end loses 1 base and the J end loses 7 bases, and a stretch of 20 bases separates them. CDR1 and CDR2 are drawn from the germline V gene: SGHRS, YFSETQ. To note about this clone: No cognate antigen has been identified for it. No quality values exist for individual bases; no much larger clone is one base distant.

To prepare the library, the immunoSEQ multiplex PCR assay was applied. Drawn from immuneACCESS, this table holds only the in-frame rearrangements with V and J called that TCRdb kept. Clones are partly lost; checked studies trace under half to an unresolved V gene and leave the rest unexplained. Recorded for this sample are under 45,000 clones; 90% to 97% of them occurred a single time. The top ten hold over 0.8% of the sample. The source material was peripheral blood, sampled in the second trimester of pregnancy. The sequence joins TRBV5-1 to TRBJ2-5; TRBD2 is possibly the D segment (7 matching bases). The sequence was collected from a female donor with multiple sclerosis, enrolled in a pregnancy study. The CDR3 here reads CASSLRDRGGGGTQYF. The nucleotides read TGCGCCAGCAGCTTGAGGGATCGCGGGGGCGGAGGGACCCAGTACTTC.